The sequence of this T cell receptor beta chain was determined in a study of shared clonotypes between healthy human individuals. Study background: In total, the donors were a couple of women and a few men aged 18 to 49.

This CDR3 contains 15 residues. V was shortened by 0 bases and J by 8 bases, with 15 bases between the two germline ends. From germline, CDR1 is SGHTS and CDR2 YDEGEE. Produced via immunoSEQ multiplex PCR; TCRdb's table is partial and in-frame only. Among roughly 2.5 million clones listed, approximately 92% were seen once. Notes on the study in general: Memory subsets generally showed lower estimated richness than naive subsets. Depth of sequencing was expected to influence donor clonotype sharing. For sorted subsets, rarefaction showed incomplete sequencing despite large depth.

Details on this clone: Its specificity is not known.

This sequence originates from a man aged 18 to 35 in good health. The sequenced sample consisted of naive CD4+ T cells sorted from blood. Indicated subset: CD45RA+ positively selected. V and J are TRBV5-8 and TRBJ2-1; D may be TRBD1 (5 bases). The CDR3, as DNA: TGTGCCAGCAGCTTGGTAGGCGTAGCCAGGGATGAGCAGTTCTTC. It yields the protein CASSLVGVARDEQFF.